The clone carrying this TCR beta chain was recorded only once. Its antigen remains unknown. These data originate in a study of cytomegalovirus exposure and HLA in healthy donors. The study, taken as a whole, reports: The study labeled 180 or so TCR beta chains cytomegalovirus-associated. Most observed TCR sequences were rare, whereas some public TCRs were detected in many donors.

The V end lost 4 bases, the J end lost 5 bases, and 14 bases lay between the germline ends. CDR1 is SNHLY, CDR2 FYNNEI, per germline. The CDR3 length is 15 residues. Primers: 60 Vbeta forward and 13 Jbeta reverse. Sequencing was performed with immunoSEQ multiplex PCR; in TCRdb, only in-frame clones are kept and a portion is missing. The sample lists hundreds of thousands of clones, around two thirds occurring once. Specimen: PBMCs. The gene calls are TRBV2 and TRBJ1-4, with D maybe TRBD1 (5 bases). The sequence was collected from a female donor in good health and CMV-seronegative. The CDR3 sequence: CASSASNRPNEKLFF. The CDR3 DNA reads as TGTGCCAGCAGTGCTAGTAACAGGCCCAATGAAAAACTGTTTTTT.